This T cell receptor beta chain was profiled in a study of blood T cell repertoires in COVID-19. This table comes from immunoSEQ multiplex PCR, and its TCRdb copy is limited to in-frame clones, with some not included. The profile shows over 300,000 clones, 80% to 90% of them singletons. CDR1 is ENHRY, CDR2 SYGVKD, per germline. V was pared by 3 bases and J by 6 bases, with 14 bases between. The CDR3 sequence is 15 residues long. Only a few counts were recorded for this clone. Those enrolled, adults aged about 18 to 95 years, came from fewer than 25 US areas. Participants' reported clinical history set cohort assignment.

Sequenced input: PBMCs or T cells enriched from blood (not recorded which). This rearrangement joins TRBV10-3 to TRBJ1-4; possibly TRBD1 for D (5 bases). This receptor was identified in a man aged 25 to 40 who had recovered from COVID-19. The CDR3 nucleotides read TGTGCCATCAGTGATCGTTCAGTAGGGGATGAAAAACTGTTTTTT. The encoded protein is CAISDRSVGDEKLFF.